These 32 T cell receptor beta chains share one sample of origin, sequenced in a study of cytomegalovirus exposure and HLA in healthy donors. Produced via immunoSEQ multiplex PCR; TCRdb's table is partial and in-frame only. The table has about 360,000 clones, 86% seen once. Material for sequencing was PBMCs. The receptors were sampled from a woman in her late teens or twenties in good health and CMV-seronegative.

CDR3 nucleotides: TGTGCCAGCAGTTTAGGGGGGACTCCCACTGAAGCTTTCTTT. This translates into CASSLGGTPTEAFF. The chain uses TRBV28 and TRBJ1-1, with a tentative D call TRBD1 (5 bases). V dropped 2 bases and J dropped 4 bases, with 11 bases sitting between them. Per germline, CDR1 MDHEN and CDR2 SYDVKM. The CDR3 length is 14 residues. Combining the CDR3 with reference TRBV28 and TRBJ1-1 gives the whole variable domain DVKVTQSSRYLVKRTGEKVFLECVQDMDHENMFWYRQDPGLGLRLIYFSYDVKMKEKGDIPEGYSVSREKKERFSLILESASTNQTSMYLCASSLGGTPTEAFFGQGTRLTVV.

This chain links TRBV28 with TRBJ1-4; 10 bases agree with TRBD1. The CDR3 runs 14 residues. The germline CDR1 and CDR2 sequences are MDHEN and SYDVKM. J was trimmed by 8 bases and V by 5 bases; bases with no gene match: 5. The CDR3: CASSTTGGWEKLFF. DNA for the CDR3: TGTGCCAGCAGTACGACAGGGGGCTGGGAAAAACTGTTTTTT.

V and J are TRBV18 and TRBJ1-4; no definite D call. The V and J ends lost 3 bases and 3 bases respectively, with 8 bases between them. The CDR3 consists of 14 residues. CDR1 is KGHSH, CDR2 LQKENI, per germline. The CDR3 reads CASSPGVPNEKLFF. CDR3 nucleotides: TGTGCCAGCTCACCCGGGGTCCCTAATGAAAAACTGTTTTTT.

Remarks on this clone: At one end the junction does not follow the germline gene, possibly because of a read error. V gene TRBV30 combines with J gene TRBJ2-5; 8 bases align to TRBD2. Germline lookup yields CDR1 GTSNPN and CDR2 SVGIG (reference sequence). CDR3 size: 11 residues. For the CDR3, the DNA is TGCGGGGGGGGCCTTGGAGAGACCCAGTACTTC. Protein product: CGGGLGETQYF.

V is TRBV7-9 and J is TRBJ2-3; TRBD2 agrees at 8 bases. CDR1 and CDR2 (germline): SEHNR, FQNEAQ (reference sequence). V gave up 1 base and J gave up 1 base; unmatched junction bases: 1. This CDR3 comprises 15 residues. In nucleotides, the CDR3 is TGTGCCAGCAGCTTAGGTAGCGGGGGCACAGATACGCAGTATTTT. Translating gives CASSLGSGGTDTQYF.

J is TRBJ1-1 and V is TRBV12-5, with TRBD1 as a possible D gene (6 bases). Germline values: CDR1 LGHNT, CDR2 FRNRAP. The length of the CDR3 is 13 residues. V was trimmed by 6 bases and J by 11 bases, leaving 19 bases between them. CDR3 bases: TGTGCTAGTGGCCGCGAACAGGGTCTCGGCGCTTTCTTT. It codes for CASGREQGLGAFF.

This clone came up a few times. The V and J genes are TRBV4-1 and TRBJ2-7, with 11 bases identical to TRBD1. The V segment lost 3 bases and the J segment 3 bases; nucleotides outside the gene matches: 1. The CDR3 sequence is 14 residues long. Germline V gene lookup returns CDR1 MGHRA and CDR2 YSYEKL. This CDR3 reads CASSQGQGVYEQYF. The CDR3 DNA sequence: TGCGCCAGCAGCCAGGGACAGGGGGTCTACGAGCAGTACTTC.

The chain carries TRBV6-5 and TRBJ2-7; 9 bases align to TRBD1. J gave up 4 bases and V 0 bases, and 7 bases lay outside the gene matches. CDR3 length: 16 residues. Germline CDR1 reads MNHEY; CDR2 reads SVGAGI. Written as DNA, the CDR3 is TGTGCCAGCAGTTACTCGGGGACAGGGACCCCTTACGAGCAGTACTTC. As protein: CASSYSGTGTPYEQYF.

This sequence joins TRBV28 and TRBJ2-1; TRBD1 agrees at 8 bases. This CDR3 contains 15 residues. The junction had 11 bases not matched to a gene; V was cut back by 6 bases and J by 7 bases. Looked up from germline, CDR1 is MDHEN and CDR2 is SYDVKM. CDR3: CASSPGQGLSNEQFF. The CDR3 DNA sequence: TGTGCCAGCAGCCCCGGACAGGGTTTGTCGAATGAGCAGTTCTTC.

This chain joins TRBV7-3 and TRBJ2-1; the match to TRBD1 covers 8 bases. Germline values: CDR1 SGHTA, CDR2 FQGTGA. The J segment lost 7 bases and the V segment lost 2 bases, leaving 10 bases of the junction unmatched. The CDR3 totals 16 residues. The CDR3, as DNA: TGTGCCAGCAGCTTAGCCCAGGGGGCGGGTAGGAATGAGCAGTTCTTC. Translation: CASSLAQGAGRNEQFF.

In nucleotides, the CDR3 is TGTGCCAGCAGTTTATACGAGACAACCTACAATGAGCAGTTCTTC. It translates to CASSLYETTYNEQFF. The rearrangement links TRBV28 to TRBJ2-1, with D hard to call. CDR1 is MDHEN, CDR2 SYDVKM, per germline. The CDR3 length is 15 residues. Trimming shortened V by 1 base and J by 2 bases, and 9 bases separated the two germline ends.

This clone appeared once. The rearrangement uses TRBV19 and TRBJ2-7; TRBD2 is a possible D gene (5 bases). Deletions cut 5 bases from V and 3 bases from J, with 11 bases between. The CDR3 runs 13 residues. Germline V CDR1 and CDR2: LNHDA, SQIVND (reference sequence). The CDR3 bases are TGTGCCAGTAGTTCCCACCGGGGCTACGAGCAGTACTTC. Its translation is CASSSHRGYEQYF.

The chain joins TRBV12-5 to TRBJ1-5, with D unclear. Germline V gene lookup returns CDR1 LGHNT and CDR2 FRNRAP. This CDR3 is built from 13 residues. The ends were cut back, 7 bases at V and 1 base at J, with 8 bases in the middle. The CDR3 loop reads CASAQLSNQPQHF. The CDR3 coding sequence is TGTGCTAGTGCCCAACTCAGCAATCAGCCCCAGCATTTT. The full variable domain, completed using reference TRBV12-5 and TRBJ1-5, is DARVTQTPRHKVTEMGQEVTMRCQPILGHNTVFWYRQTMMQGLELLAYFRNRAPLDDSGMPKDRFSAEMPDATLATLKIQPSEPRDSAVYFCASAQLSNQPQHFGDGTRLSIL.

The chain combines TRBV2 with TRBJ1-3; no firm D call. V was cut by 1 base and J by 9 bases, with 7 bases left in between. The CDR3 is 12 residues long. The germline gives CDR1 SNHLY, CDR2 FYNNEI. The CDR3 nucleotides are TGTGCCAGCAGTGAAGTGAGATCCACCATATATTTT. It specifies CASSEVRSTIYF.

This sequence joins TRBV28 and TRBJ1-1; D gene ambiguous. This CDR3 has 12 residues. Germline CDR1 MDHEN, CDR2 SYDVKM. Trimming pared 8 bases from V and 11 bases from J, leaving 18 bases between. DNA for the CDR3: TGTGCCAGCGGGCTTCGCGGGATACGGGCTTTCTTT. Residues: CASGLRGIRAFF.

The chain uses TRBV5-1 and TRBJ2-5, with D maybe TRBD2 (5 bases). Trimming stripped 5 bases from V and 1 base from J, with 9 bases between. The germline gives CDR1 SGHRS, CDR2 YFSETQ. The CDR3 covers 13 residues. This chain's CDR3 is CASRRSGQETQYF. CDR3 nucleotides: TGCGCCAGCAGGAGGAGCGGCCAAGAGACCCAGTACTTC.

The table lists this clone with a few counts. This sequence joins TRBV5-1 and TRBJ2-1, with 8 bases fitting TRBD2. CDR3 length: 14 residues. Germline lookup yields CDR1 SGHRS and CDR2 YFSETQ. Unmatched junction bases numbered 9, after V lost 6 bases and J lost 7 bases. This CDR3 is CASKSGSLVNEQFF. CDR3 nucleotide sequence: TGCGCCAGCAAAAGCGGGAGTCTCGTGAATGAGCAGTTCTTC.

The J gene is TRBJ2-1, the V gene TRBV5-1, with 7 bases lining up with TRBD2. The CDR3 consists of 16 residues. The V gene's germline CDR1 is SGHRS and CDR2 YFSETQ. J was trimmed by 5 bases and V by 0 bases; bases with no gene match: 8. This CDR3 is CASSLVFGGSNNEQFF. CDR3 DNA: TGCGCCAGCAGCTTGGTCTTCGGCGGGAGCAACAATGAGCAGTTCTTC.

This chain uses TRBV6-6 with TRBJ2-7, with D perhaps TRBD2 (5 bases). Trimming left V 0 bases short and J 5 bases short, with 11 bases between. The CDR3 length is 14 residues. Germline assignment: CDR1 MNHNY and CDR2 SVGAGI (reference sequence). In DNA form, the CDR3 reads TGTGCCAGCAGTTACTCGAAGAGAGGGAACGAGCAGTACTTC. It is translated as CASSYSKRGNEQYF.

The genes are TRBV28 and TRBJ2-7, with a possible D match to TRBD1 (6 bases). Germline assignment: CDR1 MDHEN and CDR2 SYDVKM. The CDR3 loop spans 12 amino acids. Trimming took off 6 bases at V and 7 bases at J, with 13 bases between the two ends. CDR3 sequence (DNA): TGTGCCAGCAGCCGTCAGGGGCGGGAGCAGTACTTC. This sequence encodes CASSRQGREQYF.

This chain links TRBV6-1 with TRBJ2-5, with TRBD2 matching 12 bases. Per germline, CDR1 MNHNS and CDR2 SASEGT. The CDR3 covers 18 residues. Trimming at V came to 2 bases and at J to 5 bases, leaving 12 bases not matched to a gene. The chain's CDR3 is CASSEFYLAGGRGETQYF. Written as DNA, the CDR3 is TGTGCCAGCAGTGAATTCTACCTAGCGGGGGGGAGAGGGGAGACCCAGTACTTC.

V is TRBV28 and J is TRBJ2-7; TRBD2 might be the D (7 bases). Germline assignment: CDR1 MDHEN and CDR2 SYDVKM. This CDR3 has 15 residues. Deletions cut 5 bases from V and 4 bases from J, with 18 bases between. The DNA for the CDR3 is TGTGCCAGCAGTCCCGGGGGCGGGGGTCGGTACGAGCAGTACTTC. Translating gives CASSPGGGGRYEQYF. Combining the CDR3 with reference TRBV28 and TRBJ2-7 gives the whole variable domain DVKVTQSSRYLVKRTGEKVFLECVQDMDHENMFWYRQDPGLGLRLIYFSYDVKMKEKGDIPEGYSVSREKKERFSLILESASTNQTSMYLCASSPGGGGRYEQYFGPGTRLTVT.

The chain couples TRBV5-1 to TRBJ2-2; possibly TRBD1 for D (5 bases). V lost 0 bases, J lost 4 bases, and 7 bases lay in between. Germline V gene data show CDR1 as SGHRS and CDR2 as YFSETQ. There are 14 residues in the CDR3. The CDR3 loop reads CASSLDGATGELFF. The CDR3 DNA is TGCGCCAGCAGCTTGGATGGGGCCACCGGGGAGCTGTTTTTT.

The chain is built from TRBV27 and TRBJ2-5, with D possibly TRBD2 on 5 matching bases. Germline-derived CDR1 and CDR2 are MNHEY and SMNVEV (reference sequence). V lost 6 bases and J lost 3, with 11 bases in between. The CDR3 runs 13 residues. The CDR3 coding sequence is TGTGCCAGCAGGCCTGTCGGGAAAGAGACCCAGTACTTC. Amino acid sequence: CASRPVGKETQYF.

CDR3 in amino acids: CATSTARVGRGINEQFF. In nucleotides, the CDR3 is TGTGCCACCAGCACAGCGCGGGTCGGGAGGGGAATCAATGAGCAGTTCTTC. The genes are TRBV15 and TRBJ2-1; 8 bases fit TRBD2. The V and J ends lost 4 bases and 6 bases, in that order; junction bases with no gene match: 14. This CDR3 is built from 17 residues. Germline CDR1 and CDR2: LNHNV and YYDKDF (reference sequence).

The chain links TRBV6-4 to TRBJ1-6; no clear D gene. With 3 bases removed from V and 11 bases from J, the gap between germline ends came to 11 bases. CDR3 length equals 13 residues. Germline-derived CDR1 and CDR2 are MRHNA and SNTAGT. The CDR3 is CASSESAGTPLHF. Here the CDR3 DNA reads TGTGCCAGCAGTGAGTCGGCGGGTACACCCCTCCACTTT.

The chain joins TRBV5-4 to TRBJ2-1, with 10 bases identical to TRBD2. CDR1 is SGHNT, CDR2 YYREEE, per germline (reference sequence). The CDR3 has 15 amino acids. V trimming: 0 bases; J trimming: 7 bases; junction bases outside the gene matches: 4. The chain's CDR3 is CASSLAVAGGNEQFF. The CDR3 coding sequence is TGTGCCAGCAGCTTGGCGGTAGCGGGAGGAAATGAGCAGTTCTTC.

The V call is TRBV27, the J call TRBJ1-2; D not resolved. CDR1 is MNHEY and CDR2 is SMNVEV in the germline V gene (reference sequence). Between the trimmed V and J ends, which lost 3 bases and 6 bases, there was a span of 17 bases. The CDR3 is 15 amino acids. CDR3 sequence reads: CASSLDAGITDGYTF. In DNA, the CDR3 is TGTGCCAGCAGTTTGGATGCGGGAATAACTGATGGCTACACCTTC.

This clone was observed once. V usage is TRBV14 and J usage is TRBJ2-3; TRBD2 agrees at 8 bases. With 1 base clipped from V and 4 bases from J, the junction kept 7 bases outside the gene matches. Germline V lookup: CDR1 SGHDN, CDR2 FVKESK. This CDR3 region has 16 residues. CDR3 region: CASSQGGTSFADTQYF. The DNA for the CDR3 is TGTGCCAGCAGCCAAGGTGGGACTAGTTTCGCAGATACGCAGTATTTT.

The rearrangement links TRBV7-3 to TRBJ1-1, with D uncertain. In germline, CDR1 is SGHTA, CDR2 FQGTGA. The CDR3 contains 13 residues. Trimming pared 5 bases from V and 1 base from J, leaving 8 bases between. This CDR3 reads CASSQDWNTEAFF. The DNA of the CDR3 is TGTGCCAGCAGCCAGGACTGGAACACTGAAGCTTTCTTT.

The genes are TRBV29-1 and TRBJ2-3; 11 bases agree with TRBD2. This CDR3 has 15 amino acids. Germline V gene data show CDR1 as SQVTM and CDR2 as ANQGSEA. The CDR3 reads CSDLLAGGPTDTQYF. The CDR3 DNA follows: TGCAGTGATCTATTAGCGGGGGGGCCGACAGATACGCAGTATTTT.

The table lists this clone with a count of one. Mismatch with germline at one junction end may stem from a read error. The chain has TRBV2 and TRBJ2-4, with D perhaps TRBD2 (6 bases). This CDR3 has 15 amino acids. Germline V gives CDR1 SNHLY, CDR2 FYNNEI. CDR3 bases: TGTGCCAGCACTGAACCCGCCAGGCGCGGGGACATTCAGTACTTC. Translated: CASTEPARRGDIQYF.